This entry is about one T cell receptor (beta chain). These data originate in a study of shared clonotypes between healthy human individuals. The naive CD8 population came from CD45RO-negative cells selected for CCR7, without terminally differentiated effector memory CD45RA+ cells. Donors were healthy HIV-negative adults without recent acute infections or vaccinations. TCRdb's table, derived via immunoSEQ multiplex PCR, lists solely in-frame clones and lacks some. In the table there are about 1,800,000 clones, roughly 94% of which are singletons. This CDR3 spans 16 amino acids. Germline-derived CDR1 and CDR2 are SGHTA and FQGNSA. The ends lost 1 base at V and 6 bases at J; junction bases unmatched: 10.

The chain carries TRBV7-2 and TRBJ2-3; TRBD2 agrees at 7 bases. This TCR came from a man aged 18 to 29 in good health. The sample taken for sequencing was naive CD8+ T cells sorted from blood. The CDR3 region is CASSLVAGTMDDTQYF. CDR3 nucleotides: TGTGCCAGCAGCTTAGTCGCGGGGACTATGGATGATACGCAGTATTTT.